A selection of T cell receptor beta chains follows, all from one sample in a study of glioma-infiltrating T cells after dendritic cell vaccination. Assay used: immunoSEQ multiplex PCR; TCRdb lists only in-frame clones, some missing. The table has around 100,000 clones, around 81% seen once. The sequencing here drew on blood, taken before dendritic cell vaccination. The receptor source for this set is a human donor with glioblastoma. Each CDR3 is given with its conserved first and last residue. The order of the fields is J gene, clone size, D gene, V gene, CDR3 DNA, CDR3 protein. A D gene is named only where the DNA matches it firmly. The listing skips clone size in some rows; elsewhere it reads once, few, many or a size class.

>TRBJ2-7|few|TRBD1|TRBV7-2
TGTGCCAGCAGCTTAGACAGGGGGGATGGAAAGTACTTC
CASSLDRGDGKYF
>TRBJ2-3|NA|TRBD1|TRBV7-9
TGTGCCAGCAGCTTAGCTGGGACAGGGGCTGGGGGAGATACGCAGTATTTT
CASSLAGTGAGGDTQYF
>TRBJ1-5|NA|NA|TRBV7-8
TGTGCCAGCAGCTTACTTCGAGTAAGCAATCAGCCCCAGCATTTT
CASSLLRVSNQPQHF
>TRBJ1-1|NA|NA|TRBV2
TGTGCCAGCAGAGGGGGAACTGAAGCTTTCTTT
CASRGGTEAFF
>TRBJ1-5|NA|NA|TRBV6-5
TGTGCCAGCAGTTACTCGTCACTCGGGCAGCCCCAGCATTTT
CASSYSSLGQPQHF
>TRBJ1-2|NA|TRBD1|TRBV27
TGTGCCAGCAGTTTATCGAAAACAGGGGGCAGTGGCTACACCTTC
CASSLSKTGGSGYTF
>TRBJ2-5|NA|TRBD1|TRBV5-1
TGCGCCAGCAGCGCAGGGACAGGGGGAGGCCAAGAGACCCAGTACTTC
CASSAGTGGGQETQYF
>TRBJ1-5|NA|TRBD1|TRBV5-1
TGCGCCAGCAGCCGGGGGACAGGGCCCAATCAGCCCCAGCATTTT
CASSRGTGPNQPQHF
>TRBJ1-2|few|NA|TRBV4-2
TGTGCCAGCAGCTTACAGGAAATTGGCTACACCTTC
CASSLQEIGYTF
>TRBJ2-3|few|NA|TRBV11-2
TGTGCCAGCAGCTTTTATGTTGGGGCTGATACAGATACGCAGTATTTT
CASSFYVGADTDTQYF
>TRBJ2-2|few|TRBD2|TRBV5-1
TGCGCCAGCACCCGACTAGCGGGCGACACGAACACCGGGGAGCTGTTTTTT
CASTRLAGDTNTGELFF
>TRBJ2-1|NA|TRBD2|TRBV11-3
TGTGCCAGCAGCCAGGGACTAGATAATGAGCAGTTCTTC
CASSQGLDNEQFF
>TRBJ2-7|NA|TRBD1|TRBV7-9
TGTGCCGTAGCAAGAAACCGGACAGGGCGCTACGAGCAGTACTTC
CAVARNRTGRYEQYF
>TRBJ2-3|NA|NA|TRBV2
TGTGCCAGCAGTAAATGGGACATAGTCACAGATACGCAGTATTTT
CASSKWDIVTDTQYF
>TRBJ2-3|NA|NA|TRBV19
TGTGCCAGTAGTATTGGAGCCTCCTTAAGGACAGATACGCAGTATTTT
CASSIGASLRTDTQYF
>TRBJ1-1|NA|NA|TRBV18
TGTGCCAGCTCACCGGCCCGTAGAGCGACTGAAGCTTTCTTT
CASSPARRATEAFF
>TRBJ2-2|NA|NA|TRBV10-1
TGCGCCAGCAGTGACGGAGGTACCGGGGAGCTGTTTTTT
CASSDGGTGELFF
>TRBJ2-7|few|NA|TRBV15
TGTGCCACCAGCAGAGAGGGCAGTGGCTACGAGCAGTACTTC
CATSREGSGYEQYF
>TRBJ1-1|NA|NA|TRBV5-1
TGCGCCAGCAGCTTCCAACCAGGGTTGAATGAAGCTTTCTTT
CASSFQPGLNEAFF
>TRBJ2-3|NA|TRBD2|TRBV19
TGTGCCAGTAGTATAGATCGAGATAGCGGGGGGATTACAGATACGCAGTATTTT
CASSIDRDSGGITDTQYF
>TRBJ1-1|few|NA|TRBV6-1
TGTGCCAGCAGTGAAGTAGCAGCCACGAACACTGAAGCTTTCTTT
CASSEVAATNTEAFF
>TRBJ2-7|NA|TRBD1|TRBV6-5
TGTGCCAGCCACCCGACGACAGGGAAAGACGAGCAGTACTTC
CASHPTTGKDEQYF
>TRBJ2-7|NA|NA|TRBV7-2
TGTGCCAGCAGCTCCGTAAACCGGGGAAACGAGCAGTACTTC
CASSSVNRGNEQYF
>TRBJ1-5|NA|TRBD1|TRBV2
TGTGCCAGCAGTGTCGACAGGGTGGGAAATCAGCCCCAGCATTTT
CASSVDRVGNQPQHF
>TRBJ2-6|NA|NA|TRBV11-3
TGTGCCAGCAGCGAAGGGACAAAACCGTGGGCCAACGTCCTGACTTTC
CASSEGTKPWANVLTF
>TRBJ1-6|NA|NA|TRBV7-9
TGTGCCAGCAGCTTAGTGCAGGGGACTAATTCACCCCTCCACTTT
CASSLVQGTNSPLHF
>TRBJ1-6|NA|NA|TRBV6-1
TGTCAGACCGGGTCTTCGTATAATTCACCCCTCCACTTT
CQTGSSYNSPLHF
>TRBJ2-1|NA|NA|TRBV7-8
TGTGCCAGCAGCTTATCAAACAATGAGCAGTTCTTC
CASSLSNNEQFF
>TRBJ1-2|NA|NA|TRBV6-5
TGTGCCAGCACTCCAGGGCGAGTCTATGGCTACACCTTC
CASTPGRVYGYTF
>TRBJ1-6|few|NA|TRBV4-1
TGCGCCAGCAGCTTGCGTTTTAGGGGACAAAGAGATTCACCCCTCCACTTT
CASSLRFRGQRDSPLHF
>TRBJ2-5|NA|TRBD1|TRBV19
TGTGCCAGTAGTATGAAGACAGGGGGGCACCAAGAGACCCAGTACTTC
CASSMKTGGHQETQYF
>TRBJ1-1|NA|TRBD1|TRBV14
TGTGCCAGCAGCCTCGGACAGGGGGCTTCCGAAGCTTTCTTT
CASSLGQGASEAFF
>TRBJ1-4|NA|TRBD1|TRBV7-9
TGTGCCAGCAGCGCCAGGGGGAGAGAAAAACTGTTTTTT
CASSARGREKLFF
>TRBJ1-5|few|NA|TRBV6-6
TGTGCCAGCAGTTACTCGAATGGGCGGGATCAGCCCCAGCATTTT
CASSYSNGRDQPQHF
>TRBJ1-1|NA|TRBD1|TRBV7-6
TGTGCCAGCAGCCCCGGACAGGGTGGAACTGAAGCTTTCTTT
CASSPGQGGTEAFF
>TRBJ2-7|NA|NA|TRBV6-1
TGTGCCAGCATCTACGGAAGGGGTACTTCCTACGAGCAGTACTTC
CASIYGRGTSYEQYF